This T cell receptor beta chain was identified during a study of CXCR3-negative and CXCR3-positive naive CD8 T cells. Across the whole study: The study obtained 130 million to 150 million TRB reads, about 1.5 +/- 0.3 million per library. Study-level findings and limits: Whereas both naive subsets had comparably high diversity, memory CD8+ cells had much lower diversity. Cryopreserved PBMCs had partly decreased CXCR3 expression; fresh PBMCs were used in most assays.

The libraries of TRB cDNA were prepared using 5' RACE with UMI labels. For each CDR3 protein, TCRdb gives one entry from its re-call of the 5' RACE reads, without DNA. Its table lists 35,000 to 40,000 distinct CDR3 sequences. Germline CDR1 and CDR2: SEHNR and FQNEAQ (reference sequence). The CDR3 spans 13 residues. About this clonotype itself: Its matching antigen is unknown.

Approximately 270,000 cells per CD8+ T cell subset were flow-sorted in triplicate. This TCR was sampled from a human donor in good health. Some clones in this sample may be carry-over from other donors' samples. The chain is built from TRBV7-9 and TRBJ1-1. The sequencing sample was made of memory CD8+ T cells from blood. The CDR3 spells CASSLPLDTEAFF.